The sequence of this T cell receptor beta chain was determined in a study of T-cell reconstitution after alpha-beta-depleted transplantation in children. This clonotype appeared many times. During its preparation, the TCRbeta library received unique molecular identifiers. TCRdb independently ran MiXCR on the PCR reads; one entry per CDR3 protein. Altogether 150,000 to 250,000 distinct CDR3 sequences are present, approximately 6% being singletons, with the ten largest covering roughly 4.8%. Germline CDR1 and CDR2: SGHRS and YFSETQ. Trimming cost V 0 bases and J 0 bases, with 13 bases left between them. CDR3 size: 16 residues.

This chain links TRBV5-1 with TRBJ2-7; the D gene could be TRBD1 or TRBD2 (7 bases each). This receptor was identified in a girl under three years old with combined immunodeficiency, due to receive a stem cell transplant. Sample: PBMCs, taken before TCRalphabeta/CD19-depleted stem cell transplant. The CDR3 region is CASSLGQGGSSYEQYF. The CDR3 region has the DNA TGCGCCAGCAGCTTGGGACAGGGAGGGAGCTCCTACGAGCAGTACTTC.